This T cell receptor beta chain was sequenced in a study of glioma-infiltrating T cells after dendritic cell vaccination. Sequenced by immunoSEQ multiplex PCR; TCRdb stores in-frame clones only, minus some. Of tens of thousands of clones in the sample, around 86% were seen once. This CDR3 region has 19 residues. This clonotype was obtained from a human donor with glioblastoma. The chain couples TRBV12-2 to TRBJ2-3; whether TRBD2, the table's D call, matches the DNA was not checked. TRBV12-2 corresponds to a pseudogene. Material: blood, obtained before dendritic cell vaccination. The CDR3 bases are TGTGCAAGTCGCTTAGACCCTCATTGTCGGGGGGGTTGCTCAGATACGCAGTATTTT. It translates to CASRLDPHCRGGCSDTQYF.